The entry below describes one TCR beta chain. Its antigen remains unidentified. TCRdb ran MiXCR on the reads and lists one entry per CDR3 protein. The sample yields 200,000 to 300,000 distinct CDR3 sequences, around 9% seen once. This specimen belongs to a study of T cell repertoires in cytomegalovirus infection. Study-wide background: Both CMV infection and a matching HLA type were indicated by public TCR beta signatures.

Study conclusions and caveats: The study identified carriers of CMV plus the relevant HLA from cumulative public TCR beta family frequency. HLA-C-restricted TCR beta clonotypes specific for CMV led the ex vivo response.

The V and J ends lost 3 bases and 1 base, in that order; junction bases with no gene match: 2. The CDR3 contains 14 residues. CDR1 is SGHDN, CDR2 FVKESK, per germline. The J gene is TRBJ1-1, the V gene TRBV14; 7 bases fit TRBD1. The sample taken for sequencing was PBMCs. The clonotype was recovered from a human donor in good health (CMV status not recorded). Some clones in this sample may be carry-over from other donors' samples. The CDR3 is CASSHGTANTEAFF. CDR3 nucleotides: TGTGCCAGCAGCCACGGGACAGCGAACACTGAAGCTTTCTTT.